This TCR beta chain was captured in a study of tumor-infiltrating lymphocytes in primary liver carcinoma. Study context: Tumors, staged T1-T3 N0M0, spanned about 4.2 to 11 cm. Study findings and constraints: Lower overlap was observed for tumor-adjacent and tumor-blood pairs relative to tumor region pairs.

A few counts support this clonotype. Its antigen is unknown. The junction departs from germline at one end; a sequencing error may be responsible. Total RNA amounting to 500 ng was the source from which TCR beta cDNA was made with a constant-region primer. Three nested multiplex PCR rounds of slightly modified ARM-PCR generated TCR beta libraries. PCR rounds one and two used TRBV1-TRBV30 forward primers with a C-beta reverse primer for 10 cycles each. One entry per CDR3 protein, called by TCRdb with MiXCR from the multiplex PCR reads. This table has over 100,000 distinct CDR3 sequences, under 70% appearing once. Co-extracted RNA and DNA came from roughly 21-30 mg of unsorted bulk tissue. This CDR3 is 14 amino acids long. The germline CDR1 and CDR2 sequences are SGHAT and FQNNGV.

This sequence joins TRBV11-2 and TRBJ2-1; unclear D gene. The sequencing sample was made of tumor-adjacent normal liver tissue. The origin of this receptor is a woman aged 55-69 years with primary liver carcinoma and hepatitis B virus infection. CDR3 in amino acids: CSSSLDRPNNEQFF. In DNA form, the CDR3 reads TGTTCCAGCAGTTTAGATAGGCCCAACAATGAGCAGTTCTTC.